The rows below give T cell receptor beta chains drawn from one sample of a study of blood T cell repertoires in COVID-19. This table comes from immunoSEQ multiplex PCR, and its TCRdb copy is limited to in-frame clones, with some not included. This table has approximately 230,000 clones, roughly 84% appearing once. Sequencing input: peripheral blood. The source is a woman between 40 and 55 years old who had recovered from COVID-19. CDR3s include the opening cysteine and the closing phenylalanine or tryptophan. The order of the fields is clone size, J gene, D gene, V gene, CDR3 protein, CDR3 DNA. A D gene is named only where the DNA matches it firmly. Not all rows give a size; the values are once, few, many and, for expanded clones, a class.

size: -; J: TRBJ1-5; D: -; V: TRBV19; CDR3: CASSRSTRQPQHF; DNA: TGTGCCAGTAGTAGGTCAACACGTCAGCCCCAGCATTTT
size: -; J: TRBJ2-4; D: -; V: TRBV28; CDR3: CASSPPGLLSNIQYF; DNA: TGTGCCAGCAGCCCTCCGGGATTATTATCAAACATTCAGTACTTC
size: -; J: TRBJ2-7; D: TRBD1; V: TRBV6-1; CDR3: CASSEGQGAQYEQYF; DNA: TGTGCCAGCAGTGAAGGGCAGGGGGCTCAATACGAGCAGTACTTC
size: once; J: TRBJ2-7; D: -; V: TRBV7-2; CDR3: CASSSWGGPSYEQYF; DNA: TGTGCCAGCAGCTCATGGGGGGGGCCTTCCTACGAGCAGTACTTC
size: few; J: TRBJ2-7; D: TRBD2; V: TRBV5-6; CDR3: CASSLNGLAGQEQYF; DNA: TGTGCCAGCAGCTTGAACGGACTAGCGGGGCAAGAGCAGTACTTC
size: -; J: TRBJ2-7; D: TRBD1; V: TRBV7-9; CDR3: CASSATGQGAEQYF; DNA: TGTGCCAGCAGCGCCACCGGACAGGGGGCCGAGCAGTACTTC
size: few; J: TRBJ2-5; D: TRBD2; V: TRBV5-4; CDR3: CASSSGLAGPQETQYF; DNA: TGTGCCAGCAGCTCCGGACTAGCGGGACCCCAAGAGACCCAGTACTTC
size: -; J: TRBJ2-7; D: TRBD2; V: TRBV7-6; CDR3: CASSPDTGSGLAAYEQYF; DNA: TGTGCCAGCAGCCCAGACACGGGGAGCGGGCTAGCGGCCTACGAGCAGTACTTC
size: -; J: TRBJ2-1; D: -; V: TRBV11-2; CDR3: CASSWPGEQFF; DNA: TGTGCCAGCAGCTGGCCGGGGGAGCAGTTCTTC
size: few; J: TRBJ1-5; D: -; V: TRBV19; CDR3: CASSPPALGGQPQHF; DNA: TGTGCCAGTAGTCCCCCGGCTTTGGGGGGACAGCCCCAGCATTTT
size: -; J: TRBJ1-2; D: -; V: TRBV9; CDR3: CASSPAGSGANYGYTF; DNA: TGTGCCAGCAGCCCCGCCGGTTCCGGAGCTAACTATGGCTACACCTTC
size: -; J: TRBJ2-7; D: TRBD1; V: TRBV6-6; CDR3: CASSYAAGQGASEQYF; DNA: TGTGCCAGCAGTTATGCGGCGGGACAGGGGGCGAGCGAGCAGTACTTC
size: -; J: TRBJ2-7; D: TRBD1; V: TRBV7-9; CDR3: CASSSPPGQGAYEQYF; DNA: TGTGCCAGCAGCTCCCCCCCGGGACAGGGGGCCTACGAGCAGTACTTC
size: -; J: TRBJ1-5; D: -; V: TRBV3-1/TRBV3-2; CDR3: CASSQFRGQPQHF; DNA: TGTGCCAGCAGCCAATTCAGAGGTCAGCCCCAGCATTTT
size: -; J: TRBJ2-7; D: TRBD2; V: TRBV5-1; CDR3: CASSGIAGAYEQYF; DNA: TGCGCCAGCAGCGGAATAGCGGGGGCCTACGAGCAGTACTTC
size: once; J: TRBJ1-2; D: -; V: TRBV5-1; CDR3: CASSLGPGDIPQANYGYTF; DNA: TGCGCCAGCAGCCTCGGTCCAGGCGACATCCCCCAAGCTAACTATGGCTACACCTTC
size: -; J: TRBJ2-1; D: TRBD2; V: TRBV18; CDR3: CASSELAGGSAYNEQFF; DNA: TGTGCCAGCTCAGAACTAGCGGGGGGATCCGCCTACAATGAGCAGTTCTTC
size: -; J: TRBJ2-7; D: TRBD2; V: TRBV7-8; CDR3: CASSFFTGLAPAYEQYF; DNA: TGTGCCAGCAGCTTTTTTACGGGACTAGCGCCTGCCTACGAGCAGTACTTC
size: -; J: TRBJ1-5; D: -; V: TRBV7-2; CDR3: CASNAGRGEDSNQPQHF; DNA: TGTGCCAGCAACGCGGGACGAGGGGAAGATAGCAATCAGCCCCAGCATTTT
size: -; J: TRBJ1-1; D: TRBD1; V: TRBV2; CDR3: CASSSDRRNTEAFF; DNA: TGTGCCAGCAGTTCGGACAGGAGGAACACTGAAGCTTTCTTT
size: -; J: TRBJ2-7; D: -; V: TRBV27; CDR3: CASSLSGGSGTTLGQTHEQYF; DNA: TGTGCCAGCAGTTTATCAGGAGGGAGTGGGACCACATTGGGGCAAACCCACGAGCAGTACTTC
size: -; J: TRBJ1-6; D: -; V: TRBV7-3; CDR3: CASSLYNSPLHF; DNA: TGTGCCAGCAGCCTTTATAATTCACCCCTCCACTTT
size: -; J: TRBJ2-7; D: -; V: TRBV6-2/TRBV6-3; CDR3: CASSYGQGTYEQYF; DNA: TGTGCCAGCAGTTACGGGCAGGGTACCTACGAGCAGTACTTC
size: -; J: TRBJ2-2; D: -; V: TRBV19; CDR3: CASSIQTGELFF; DNA: TGTGCCAGTAGTATACAAACCGGGGAGCTGTTTTTT
size: -; J: TRBJ2-7; D: -; V: TRBV11-2; CDR3: CASSLEAGWSSYEQYF; DNA: TGTGCCAGCAGCTTAGAAGCAGGGTGGTCCTCCTACGAGCAGTACTTC
size: -; J: TRBJ2-3; D: -; V: TRBV7-3; CDR3: CASSPRVADTQYF; DNA: TGTGCCAGCAGCCCCCGAGTTGCGGATACGCAGTATTTT
size: -; J: TRBJ2-3; D: TRBD2; V: TRBV7-7; CDR3: CASSFLTERGGTDTQYF; DNA: TGTGCTAGCAGCTTCCTAACGGAGCGGGGGGGCACAGATACGCAGTATTTT
size: -; J: TRBJ2-1; D: TRBD2; V: TRBV5-1; CDR3: CASSLGRSSGGGYNEQFF; DNA: TGCGCCAGCAGCTTGGGACGATCGAGCGGGGGAGGGTACAATGAGCAGTTCTTC
size: -; J: TRBJ1-6; D: -; V: TRBV5-1; CDR3: CASSLGGNSPLHF; DNA: TGCGCCAGCAGCTTAGGCGGGAATTCACCCCTCCACTTT
size: few; J: TRBJ2-2; D: -; V: TRBV9; CDR3: CASSVMPGGAGELFF; DNA: TGTGCCAGCAGCGTAATGCCGGGGGGCGCCGGGGAGCTGTTTTTT
size: -; J: TRBJ1-2; D: -; V: TRBV5-1; CDR3: CASSTGGTDYGYTF; DNA: TGCGCCAGCAGCACGGGGGGGACGGACTATGGCTACACCTTC
size: -; J: TRBJ2-2; D: -; V: TRBV7-9; CDR3: CASSLQGYTGELFF; DNA: TGTGCCAGCAGCTTGCAGGGGTACACCGGGGAGCTGTTTTTT
size: -; J: TRBJ1-1; D: TRBD1; V: TRBV11-2; CDR3: CASSLLGGRGQRNTEAFF; DNA: TGTGCCAGCAGCTTATTAGGGGGTCGGGGACAGCGGAACACTGAAGCTTTCTTT
size: -; J: TRBJ1-5; D: TRBD1; V: TRBV5-1; CDR3: CASSKDRNQPQHF; DNA: TGCGCCAGCAGCAAGGACAGGAATCAGCCCCAGCATTTT
size: -; J: TRBJ2-7; D: -; V: TRBV14; CDR3: CASSQSVYEQYF; DNA: TGTGCCAGCAGCCAATCGGTCTACGAGCAGTACTTC
size: -; J: TRBJ2-3; D: TRBD1; V: TRBV18; CDR3: CASSLDRGKAGDTQYF; DNA: TGTGCCAGCTCACTGGACAGGGGGAAAGCGGGGGATACGCAGTATTTT
size: -; J: TRBJ2-1; D: -; V: TRBV19; CDR3: CASSMRAPDRVASSSYNEQFF; DNA: TGTGCCAGTAGTATGAGGGCCCCGGACCGGGTAGCGTCCAGCTCCTACAATGAGCAGTTCTTC
size: -; J: TRBJ2-7; D: -; V: TRBV27; CDR3: CASSVYRGLPYEQYF; DNA: TGTGCCAGCTCAGTTTATAGGGGACTTCCATACGAGCAGTACTTC
size: few; J: TRBJ2-1; D: -; V: TRBV6-5; CDR3: CASSFRLTARDEQFF; DNA: TGTGCCAGCAGTTTCAGGCTCACCGCGAGAGATGAGCAGTTCTTC
size: -; J: TRBJ1-2; D: TRBD1; V: TRBV5-4; CDR3: CASSLRTGRANYGYTF; DNA: TGTGCCAGCAGCTTGCGGACAGGAAGAGCTAACTATGGCTACACCTTC
size: -; J: TRBJ1-5; D: TRBD1; V: TRBV2; CDR3: CASSGDRQQPQHF; DNA: TGTGCCAGCAGTGGGGACAGACAACAGCCCCAGCATTTT
size: -; J: TRBJ1-2; D: -; V: TRBV7-9; CDR3: CASSLWDNRYGYTF; DNA: TGTGCCAGCAGCTTATGGGACAACCGCTATGGCTACACCTTC
size: -; J: TRBJ1-3; D: TRBD1; V: TRBV5-1; CDR3: CASSRTGPPGNTIYF; DNA: TGCGCCAGCAGTCGGACAGGACCACCTGGAAACACCATATATTTT
size: -; J: TRBJ2-3; D: -; V: TRBV19; CDR3: CASRVTGNPTDTQYF; DNA: TGTGCCAGTAGGGTAACAGGGAACCCCACAGATACGCAGTATTTT
size: -; J: TRBJ2-2; D: TRBD2; V: TRBV2; CDR3: CASSEEGLANTGELFF; DNA: TGTGCCAGCAGTGAAGAGGGACTAGCGAACACCGGGGAGCTGTTTTTT
size: -; J: TRBJ2-7; D: -; V: TRBV3-1/TRBV3-2; CDR3: CASSQAYLREFPYEQYF; DNA: TGTGCCAGCAGCCAGGCCTACCTCCGGGAGTTTCCCTACGAGCAGTACTTC
size: few; J: TRBJ2-7; D: -; V: TRBV5-5; CDR3: CASSLEAGYEQYF; DNA: TGTGCCAGCAGCTTGGAGGCAGGCTACGAGCAGTACTTC
size: -; J: TRBJ2-2; D: -; V: TRBV4-2; CDR3: CASSQGRWLGGGELFF; DNA: TGTGCCAGCAGCCAAGGCAGGTGGCTAGGGGGCGGGGAGCTGTTTTTT
size: -; J: TRBJ1-1; D: TRBD1; V: TRBV7-3; CDR3: CASSPQPQGRRNTEAFF; DNA: TGTGCCAGCAGCCCTCAACCACAGGGGAGGAGGAACACTGAAGCTTTCTTT
size: -; J: TRBJ1-5; D: -; V: TRBV29-1; CDR3: CSVGQSNQPQHF; DNA: TGCAGCGTTGGACAAAGCAATCAGCCCCAGCATTTT
size: -; J: TRBJ2-5; D: -; V: TRBV12-2; CDR3: CASRPGTGLTETQYF; DNA: TGTGCAAGTCGCCCCGGGACAGGGTTGACAGAGACCCAGTACTTC
size: few; J: TRBJ1-2; D: TRBD1; V: TRBV7-9; CDR3: CASSSERGRDYGYTF; DNA: TGTGCCAGCAGCTCCGAGAGGGGGCGCGACTATGGCTACACCTTC
size: -; J: TRBJ1-3; D: -; V: TRBV2; CDR3: CASSVGQANTIYF; DNA: TGTGCCAGCAGTGTGGGACAAGCGAACACCATATATTTT
size: -; J: TRBJ2-7; D: TRBD2; V: TRBV7-4; CDR3: CASSPEGLAGGPEQYF; DNA: TGTGCCAGCAGCCCTGAAGGCCTAGCGGGAGGGCCCGAGCAGTACTTC
size: -; J: TRBJ2-2; D: -; V: TRBV29-1; CDR3: CSVDRASTGELFF; DNA: TGCAGCGTTGACAGAGCGTCCACCGGGGAGCTGTTTTTT